Only one count was recorded for the clone carrying this T cell receptor (beta chain). Its antigen is as yet unknown. Data came from immunoSEQ multiplex PCR; TCRdb stores just in-frame clones and leaves some out. This sample carries roughly 250,000 clones, roughly nine tenths of them seen once, and the ten largest clones take just under 3%. The entry originates in a study of Ad26.COV2.S vaccination and SARS-CoV-2 variants. Turning to the study itself: Ad26.COV2.S was injected intramuscularly once or twice, 56 days apart. Study conclusions and caveats: Researchers reported similar non-spike TCR breadth in vaccine and placebo recipients. It was vaccine recipients, not placebo recipients, who had the higher spike-specific TCR breadth. Reportedly, spike-specific CD8+ and CD4+ T cell responses achieved substantial breadth once vaccination had taken place.

Trimming took 5 bases from V and 0 from J, leaving 11 bases between them. CDR1 is SGHTA and CDR2 is FQGNSA in the germline V gene. The CDR3 runs to 14 residues. Treatment specified: 19 received Ad26.COV2.S at low or high dose, single or two shots; about 5 received placebo; per-sample allocation not given. Material that was analyzed had been drawn on day 63 after the first vaccine or placebo injection. The sample was peripheral blood, taken in a trial of Ad26.COV2.S vaccine versus placebo. The clonotype was recovered from a person aged 18-65 years who received the Ad26.COV2.S COVID-19 vaccine or a placebo. The genes are TRBV7-2 and TRBJ2-7; the D gene could be TRBD1 or TRBD2 (5 bases each). The CDR3: CASSPGTVSYEQYF. The CDR3 DNA reads as TGTGCCAGCAGCCCCGGGACCGTCTCCTACGAGCAGTACTTC.